This T cell receptor (beta chain) was profiled in a study of blood T cell repertoires in COVID-19. About the study: Donors in the United States, Italy and Spain gave samples during acute or convalescent COVID-19.

The data were produced by immunoSEQ multiplex PCR, yet TCRdb's version contains in-frame clones alone and is incomplete. The table lists some 210,000 clones, 75% to 85% of them singletons, with about a tenth in the top ten. Participants, about 18 to 95 years old, spanned fewer than 30 US areas. Membership in each cohort depended on participant-reported clinical history. Germline CDR1 SGHRS, CDR2 YFSETQ. This CDR3 comprises 15 residues. V was clipped by 6 bases and J by 5 bases; unmatched bases: 12. The TCR was taken from a man between 35 and 55 years old who had recovered from COVID-19. The gene calls are TRBV5-1 and TRBJ1-2; 8 nucleotides align to TRBD1. The sample comprised PBMCs or T cells enriched from blood (not recorded which). CDR3 DNA sequence: TGCGCCAGCACCACATCCGGACAGGGCGGTTATGGCTACACCTTC. It translates to CASTTSGQGGYGYTF.